Sequencing of this T cell receptor (beta chain) was carried out in a study of T cells in Graves' hyperthyroidism and ophthalmopathy. Uncontrolled infection, other autoimmune disease, pregnancy or lactation disqualified patients from enrolment. Clinical symptoms, serum thyroxine and TRAb, thyroid ultrasound and orbital computed tomography together formed the diagnostic basis. More than 8 ml fresh peripheral blood yielded the PBMCs. With respect to this clonotype: Its matching antigen is unknown. The junction differs from germline at one of its ends, possibly a read error.

The CDR3 has 15 amino acids. CDR1 is LNHDA and CDR2 is SQIVND in the germline V gene (reference sequence). Regarding the study as a whole: Among clonotypes expanded in thyroid above 0.001, most were also found in blood.

Researchers took RNA transcripts and amplified the TCR beta CDR3 regions from them. Carried out on the TCR CDR3, a first-round RT-PCR used the HTBI primer set. TCRdb independently ran MiXCR on the multiplex PCR reads; one entry per CDR3 protein. The sample lists about 96,000 distinct CDR3 sequences, around 50% occurring once. The sequence came from a woman between 35 and 50 years old with Graves' hyperthyroidism. The chain combines TRBV19 with TRBJ1-5; a possible D gene is TRBD1 (5 bases). Sequenced: blood. The CDR3 region is CASIEDKGGSQPQHF. In nucleotides, the CDR3 is TGTGCCAGTATCGAGGACAAGGGAGGAAGTCAGCCCCAGCATTTC.